This T cell receptor beta chain was recovered during a study of blood T cell repertoires in COVID-19. Study-level background: The United States, Italy and Spain provided the acute and convalescent COVID-19 samples.

V shed 5 bases and J shed 2 bases, with 12 bases lying between them. There are 14 residues in the CDR3. CDR1 is SGHTA and CDR2 is FQGNSA in the germline V gene. TCRdb's copy holds only in-frame clones and misses some; the assay was immunoSEQ multiplex PCR. The sample shows about 260,000 clones, 75% to 90% of them seen only once. The gene calls are TRBV7-2 and TRBJ1-1; D may be TRBD1 (6 bases). Sequenced sample: peripheral blood. The sequence was obtained from a woman aged 40 to 55 with acute or convalescent COVID-19. The CDR3 loop reads CASSRGQRNTEAFF. For the CDR3, the DNA is TGTGCCAGCAGCCGTGGACAGAGAAACACTGAAGCTTTCTTT.